These 9 T cell receptor beta chains came from one sample sequenced in a study of cytomegalovirus exposure and HLA in healthy donors. PCR primers comprised 60 Vbeta and 13 Jbeta primers. Assay: immunoSEQ multiplex PCR; the TCRdb copy retains only in-frame clones and omits some. In the table there are approximately 150,000 clones, around 85% of which are singletons. The sequencing sample was made of PBMCs. The receptor source for this set is a woman in her twenties or thirties in good health and CMV-seronegative.

This clone has just a few counts. The gene calls are TRBV5-5 and TRBJ2-7; 7 nucleotides align to TRBD2. Germline V CDR1 and CDR2: SGHKS, YYEKEE (reference sequence). The CDR3 covers 14 residues. Trimming removed 6 bases from V and 6 bases from J; junction bases left unmatched: 12. CDR3 sequence (DNA): TGTGCCAGCACCGCCGCCGGACTAGATCTCGAGCAGTACTTC. Amino acid sequence: CASTAAGLDLEQYF.

The CDR3 coding sequence is TGTGCCAGTTTTCAATCCGGTGTCACCTATGGCTACACCTTC. Translation: CASFQSGVTYGYTF. The chain recombines TRBV19 with TRBJ1-2; D unresolved. Trimming left V 8 bases short and J 4 bases short, with 17 bases between. This CDR3 region has 14 residues. Germline V gene sequence: CDR1 LNHDA, CDR2 SQIVND (reference sequence).

This clone was counted a few times. The rearrangement links TRBV2 to TRBJ1-6; a possible D gene is TRBD1 (5 bases). This CDR3 is built from 15 residues. Germline loops: CDR1 SNHLY, CDR2 FYNNEI. V lost 4 bases to trimming and J lost 7 bases, with 14 bases between them. Here the CDR3 DNA reads TGTGCCAGCAGTGTTCAGGGAACGAAAAATTCACCCCTCCACTTT. Amino acids: CASSVQGTKNSPLHF.

The chain carries TRBV29-1 and TRBJ2-5; 8 bases agree with TRBD1. CDR3 length: 11 residues. Germline-derived CDR1 and CDR2 are SQVTM and ANQGSEA. V lost 7 bases, J lost 5 bases, and 3 bases stayed unmatched. The CDR3 sequence: CSAGGQETQYF. Here the CDR3 DNA reads TGCAGCGCAGGGGGCCAGGAGACCCAGTACTTC.

CDR3 coding DNA: TGTGCCAGTAGTATAAATGTAGGATACAGGGTGGACGAGCAGTACTTC. Amino acids: CASSINVGYRVDEQYF. This sequence joins TRBV19 and TRBJ2-7, with TRBD1 as a possible D gene (6 bases). The germline V and J ends were trimmed by 2 bases and 5 bases, with 19 bases remaining between them. CDR3 length equals 16 residues. CDR1 LNHDA and CDR2 SQIVND come from the germline V gene (reference sequence).

The chain couples TRBV15 to TRBJ2-7, with D possibly TRBD1 on 6 matching bases. Germline V gives CDR1 LNHNV, CDR2 YYDKDF (reference sequence). V lost 4 bases and J lost 2, with 12 bases in between. This CDR3 region has 14 residues. CDR3 sequence reads: CATSTGQFTYEQYF. CDR3 coding DNA: TGTGCCACCAGCACTGGACAGTTTACCTACGAGCAGTACTTC. The whole variable domain, remainder taken from reference TRBV15 and TRBJ2-7, is DAMVIQNPRYQVTQFGKPVTLSCSQTLNHNVMYWYQQKSSQAPKLLFHYYDKDFNNEADTPDNFQSRRPNTSFCFLDIRSPGLGDTAMYLCATSTGQFTYEQYFGPGTRLTVT.

The chain joins TRBV29-1 to TRBJ2-5, with D perhaps matching TRBD2 (7 bases). The CDR3 is made up of 12 amino acids. Germline V lookup: CDR1 SQVTM, CDR2 ANQGSEA. V was shortened by 7 bases and J by 5 bases, with 14 bases between the two germline ends. CDR3 sequence: CSAEAGAETQYF. The CDR3 DNA reads TGCAGCGCCGAGGCGGGGGCGGAGACCCAGTACTTC.

This clone was counted between two and nine times. V is TRBV4-3 and J is TRBJ1-2, with D hard to call. Germline CDR1 reads LGHNA; CDR2 reads YSLEER. The CDR3 length is 14 residues. V dropped 0 bases and J dropped 4 bases, with 9 bases sitting between them. DNA of the CDR3: TGCGCCAGCAGCCAAGATCTCGTACTCTATGGCTACACCTTC. Its translation is CASSQDLVLYGYTF.

The CDR3 sequence: CASSEKRRTGSYGYTF. For the CDR3, the DNA is TGCGCCAGCAGTGAAAAAAGAAGGACAGGGTCATATGGCTACACCTTC. The V and J genes are TRBV10-1 and TRBJ1-2; 8 nucleotides line up with TRBD1. This CDR3 is 16 amino acids long. Germline-derived CDR1 and CDR2 are WNHNN and SYGVQD (reference sequence). V gave up 3 bases and J gave up 5 bases; unmatched junction bases: 11.